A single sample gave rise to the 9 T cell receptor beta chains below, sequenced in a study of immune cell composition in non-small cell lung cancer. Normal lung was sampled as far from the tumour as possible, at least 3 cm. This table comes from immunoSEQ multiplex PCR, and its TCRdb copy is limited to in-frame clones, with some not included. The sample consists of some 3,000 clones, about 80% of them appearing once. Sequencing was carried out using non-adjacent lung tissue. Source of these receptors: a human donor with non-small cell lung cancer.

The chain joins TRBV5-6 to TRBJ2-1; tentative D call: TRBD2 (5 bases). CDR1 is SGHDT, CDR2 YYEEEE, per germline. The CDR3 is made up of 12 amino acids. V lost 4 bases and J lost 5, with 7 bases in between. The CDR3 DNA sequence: TGTGCCAGCAGCAGAGGGCACAATGAGCAGTTCTTC. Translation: CASSRGHNEQFF.

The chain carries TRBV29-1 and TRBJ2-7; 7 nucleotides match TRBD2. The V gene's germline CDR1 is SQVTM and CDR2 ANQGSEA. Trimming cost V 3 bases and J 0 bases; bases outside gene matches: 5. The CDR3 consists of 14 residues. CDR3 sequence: CSVESGDFSYEQYF. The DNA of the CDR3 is TGCAGCGTTGAGAGCGGGGACTTCTCCTACGAGCAGTACTTC.

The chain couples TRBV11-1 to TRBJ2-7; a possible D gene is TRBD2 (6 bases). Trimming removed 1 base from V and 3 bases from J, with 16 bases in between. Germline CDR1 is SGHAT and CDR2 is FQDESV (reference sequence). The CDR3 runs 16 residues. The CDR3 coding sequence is TGTGCCAGCAGCTTAGATCTAGGAGGGGCCCTCTACGAGCAGTACTTC. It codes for CASSLDLGGALYEQYF.

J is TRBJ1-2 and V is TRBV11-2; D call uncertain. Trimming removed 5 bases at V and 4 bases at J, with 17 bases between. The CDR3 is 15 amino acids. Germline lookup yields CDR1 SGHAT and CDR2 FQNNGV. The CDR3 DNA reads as TGTGCCAGCAGCCCCACCGTCGGTCGCGGCTATGGCTACACCTTC. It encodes CASSPTVGRGYGYTF.

The CDR3 here is CASSFTGDGTDTQYF. The CDR3, as DNA: TGTGCCAGCAGTTTTACAGGGGACGGGACAGATACGCAGTATTTT. This chain connects TRBV28 to TRBJ2-3; 7 positions agree with TRBD1. The V gene end was trimmed by 3 bases and the J gene end by 3 bases; junction bases not matched to a gene: 6. In germline, CDR1 is MDHEN, CDR2 SYDVKM. The CDR3 sequence is 15 residues long.

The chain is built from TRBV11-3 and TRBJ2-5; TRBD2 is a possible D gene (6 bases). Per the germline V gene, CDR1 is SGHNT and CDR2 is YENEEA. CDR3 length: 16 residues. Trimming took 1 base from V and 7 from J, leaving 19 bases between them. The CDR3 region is CASSLGAGGDGGTQYF. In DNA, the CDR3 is TGTGCCAGCAGCTTAGGGGCCGGAGGGGACGGCGGGACCCAGTACTTC.

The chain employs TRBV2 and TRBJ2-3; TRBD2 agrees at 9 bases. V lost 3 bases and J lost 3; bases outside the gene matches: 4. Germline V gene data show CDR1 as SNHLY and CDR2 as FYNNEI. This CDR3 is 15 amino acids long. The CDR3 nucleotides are TGTGCCAGCAGTGAGTTGACTAGCGGAACAGATACGCAGTATTTT. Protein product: CASSELTSGTDTQYF.

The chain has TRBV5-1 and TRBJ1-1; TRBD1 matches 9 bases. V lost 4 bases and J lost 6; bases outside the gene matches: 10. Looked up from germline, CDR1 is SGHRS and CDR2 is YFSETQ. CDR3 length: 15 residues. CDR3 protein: CASSGSTGGEAEAFF. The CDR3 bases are TGCGCCAGCAGCGGTTCCACAGGGGGCGAAGCTGAAGCTTTCTTT.

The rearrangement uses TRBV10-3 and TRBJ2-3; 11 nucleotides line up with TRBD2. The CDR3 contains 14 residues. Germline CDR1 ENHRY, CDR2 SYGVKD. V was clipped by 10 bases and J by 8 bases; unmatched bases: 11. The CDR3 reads CATGLAGEQGTQYF. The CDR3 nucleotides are TGTGCCACAGGACTAGCGGGTGAGCAGGGTACGCAGTATTTT.